Shown below are 30 T cell receptor beta chains from a single sample sequenced in a study of OX40 agonist ivuxolimab in advanced cancers. TCRdb's copy holds only in-frame clones and misses some; the assay was immunoSEQ multiplex PCR. The table lists tens of thousands of clones, 84% of them singletons. This specimen was CD4+ or CD8+ T cells sorted from blood, taken in a trial of the OX40 agonist ivuxolimab. All receptors come from an adult with an advanced solid tumor such as melanoma, head and neck, liver or kidney cancer.

This chain uses TRBV7-2 with TRBJ2-3; D is uncertain. Germline CDR1 SGHTA, CDR2 FQGNSA. The CDR3 covers 15 residues. V was pared by 1 base and J by 3 bases, with 11 bases between. As DNA, the CDR3 is TGTGCCAGCAGCTTAGGTGGCAGACGAACAGATACGCAGTATTTT. Protein: CASSLGGRRTDTQYF.

The chain carries TRBV19 and TRBJ2-5; D remains ambiguous. With the DNA end fitting TRBJ2-7 better, the J assignment may be wrong. This CDR3 contains 12 residues. Germline CDR1 is LNHDA and CDR2 is SQIVND (reference sequence). The CDR3 sequence: CASSTTDYEQYF. CDR3 DNA sequence: TGTGCCAGTAGTACGACGGACTACGAGCAGTACTTC.

The CDR3 DNA reads TGTGCCAGCAGTGACAGGGTGAACACTGAAGCTTTCTTT. It yields the protein CASSDRVNTEAFF. This chain joins TRBV6-6 and TRBJ1-1, with 7 positions matching TRBD1. The ends lost 5 bases at V and 0 bases at J; junction bases unmatched: 0. In germline, CDR1 is MNHNY, CDR2 SVGAGI (reference sequence). The CDR3 runs 13 residues.

V usage is TRBV29-1 and J usage is TRBJ2-5; weak D call: TRBD1 (6 bases). The CDR3 is 14 amino acids. V gave up 1 base and J gave up 4 bases, with 13 bases separating them. Germline lookup yields CDR1 SQVTM and CDR2 ANQGSEA. Written as DNA, the CDR3 is TGCAGCGTTGAAGTGGGGGCCGGAGGAGAGACCCAGTACTTC. Its protein product is CSVEVGAGGETQYF.

The rearrangement joins TRBV28 to TRBJ2-3, with TRBD2 matching 14 bases. The ends lost 6 bases at V and 2 bases at J; junction bases unmatched: 13. The CDR3 has 19 residues. Germline V gene data show CDR1 as MDHEN and CDR2 as SYDVKM. CDR3 coding DNA: TGTGCCAGCAGGCCCCCGGGACTAGCGGGAGCAGGGTTCACAGATACGCAGTATTTT. Translating gives CASRPPGLAGAGFTDTQYF.

This rearrangement joins TRBV6-1 to TRBJ2-7, with a tentative D call TRBD2 (6 bases). The CDR3 contains 15 residues. Germline loops: CDR1 MNHNS, CDR2 SASEGT. Trimming took 6 bases from V and 0 from J, leaving 15 bases between them. The CDR3 nucleotides read TGTGCCAGCAGCCAATCTAGCGCCTCCTCCTACGAGCAGTACTTC. Protein: CASSQSSASSYEQYF.

The CDR3 is CASSFIDRVGYTF. CDR3 DNA sequence: TGTGCCAGCAGTTTCATAGATAGGGTGGGCTACACCTTC. The J gene is TRBJ1-2, the V gene TRBV27; D is unresolved. The germline V and J ends were trimmed by 3 bases and 8 bases, with 13 bases remaining between them. The CDR3 contains 13 residues. The germline gives CDR1 MNHEY, CDR2 SMNVEV (reference sequence).

The V call is TRBV14, the J call TRBJ2-5, with 16 bases lining up with TRBD2. This CDR3 is 17 amino acids long. The trim removed 4 bases at V and 5 bases at J, leaving 7 bases unmatched. CDR1 and CDR2 from the germline V gene are SGHDN and FVKESK. The CDR3 DNA reads as TGTGCCAGCAGCCCGGGACTAGCGGGAGGGCAGGGTGAGACCCAGTACTTC. This gives the protein CASSPGLAGGQGETQYF.

The chain combines TRBV30 with TRBJ1-5, with 9 bases lining up with TRBD1. V shed 3 bases and J 0 bases; nucleotides not matched to a gene: 15. This CDR3 contains 19 residues. Germline CDR1 GTSNPN, CDR2 SVGIG (reference sequence). The CDR3 DNA reads as TGTGCCTGGAGCGGCGGTAGCGGGACAGGGAGTTATAGCAATCAGCCCCAGCATTTT. Translation: CAWSGGSGTGSYSNQPQHF.

The chain uses TRBV5-1 and TRBJ2-7, with TRBD1 matching over 8 bases. Trimming removed 0 bases from V and 0 bases from J; junction bases left unmatched: 2. The CDR3 is made up of 15 amino acids. Germline values: CDR1 SGHRS, CDR2 YFSETQ. CDR3 nucleotides: TGCGCCAGCAGCTTGGGTCAGGGGGCCTCCTACGAGCAGTACTTC. Translation gives CASSLGQGASYEQYF.

V gene TRBV2 combines with J gene TRBJ2-7; TRBD2 is a possible D gene (5 bases). Germline V gene data show CDR1 as SNHLY and CDR2 as FYNNEI. Trimming took off 1 base at V and 2 bases at J, with 12 bases between the two ends. The CDR3 has 15 amino acids. This CDR3 is CASSEGGGPTYEQYF. The CDR3 bases are TGTGCCAGCAGTGAAGGAGGCGGGCCTACCTACGAGCAGTACTTC.

The gene calls are TRBV9 and TRBJ2-1, with D hard to call. V gave up 1 base and J gave up 4 bases, with 18 bases separating them. Germline CDR1 reads SGDLS; CDR2 reads YYNGEE. CDR3 length equals 17 residues. For the CDR3, the DNA is TGTGCCAGCAGCGTATTCGGTACCAAACTATCGTACAATGAGCAGTTCTTC. It encodes CASSVFGTKLSYNEQFF.

The chain combines TRBV30 with TRBJ2-2; the D call may be TRBD1 or TRBD2 (7 bases each). Between the trimmed V and J ends, which lost 4 bases and 4 bases, there was a span of 16 bases. This CDR3 comprises 15 residues. Germline V gene lookup returns CDR1 GTSNPN and CDR2 SVGIG (reference sequence). CDR3 amino acids: CAWTRTGLGTGELFF. The CDR3 DNA follows: TGTGCCTGGACCCGGACAGGACTAGGCACCGGGGAGCTGTTTTTT. Combining the CDR3 with reference TRBV30 and TRBJ2-2 gives the whole variable domain SQTIHQWPATLVQPVGSPLSLECTVEGTSNPNLYWYRQAAGRGLQLLFYSVGIGQISSEVPQNLSASRPQDRQFILSSKKLLLSDSGFYLCAWTRTGLGTGELFFGEGSRLTVL.

V gene TRBV7-8 combines with J gene TRBJ2-7, with 10 positions matching TRBD2. The J segment lost 0 bases and the V segment lost 0 bases, leaving 5 bases of the junction unmatched. The CDR3 runs to 17 residues. The V gene's germline CDR1 is SGHVS and CDR2 FQNEAQ. CDR3 in amino acids: CASSLALSSGSSYEQYF. The CDR3 DNA reads TGTGCCAGCAGCTTAGCGTTATCTAGCGGGAGCTCCTACGAGCAGTACTTC. The whole variable domain, remainder taken from reference TRBV7-8 and TRBJ2-7, is GAGVSQSPRYKVAKRGQDVALRCDPISGHVSLFWYQQALGQGPEFLTYFQNEAQLDKSGLPSDRFFAERPEGSVSTLKIQRTQQEDSAVYLCASSLALSSGSSYEQYFGPGTRLTVT.

The V gene is TRBV28, the J gene TRBJ1-5, with a possible D match to TRBD1 (5 bases). Germline V CDR1 and CDR2: MDHEN, SYDVKM. The CDR3 extends over 16 amino acids. Trimming left V 2 bases short and J 2 bases short, with 13 bases between. DNA of the CDR3: TGTGCCAGCAGTTTACCGGGGGTATTCGGCAATCAGCCCCAGCATTTT. Its protein is CASSLPGVFGNQPQHF.

J is TRBJ2-4 and V is TRBV7-2; D may be TRBD2 (5 bases). V lost 4 bases and J 1 base, leaving 17 bases between the germline ends. Germline loops: CDR1 SGHTA, CDR2 FQGNSA. The CDR3 is 17 residues long. The CDR3 DNA is TGTGCCAGCAGCTCGCGGGTCGTGCTGGGGGCCAAAAACATTCAGTACTTC. Translated: CASSSRVVLGAKNIQYF.

This clone showed up just a few times. This sequence joins TRBV11-2 and TRBJ1-1; 9 bases align to TRBD1. Per germline, CDR1 SGHAT and CDR2 FQNNGV. V trimming: 5 bases; J trimming: 5 bases; junction bases outside the gene matches: 12. CDR3 size: 16 residues. Written as DNA, the CDR3 is TGTGCCAGCAGCCCGAAAGAGGGACAGGGCAGGACTGAAGCTTTCTTT. This sequence encodes CASSPKEGQGRTEAFF.

V is TRBV19 and J is TRBJ1-1; the D is unclear. The CDR3 contains 13 residues. V was shortened by 1 base and J by 11 bases, with 14 bases between the two germline ends. The germline CDR1 and CDR2 sequences are LNHDA and SQIVND (reference sequence). In DNA, the CDR3 is TGTGCCAGTAGTATAGCGGAACGAGAGGGCGCTTTCTTT. This sequence encodes CASSIAEREGAFF. The variable domain in full, with the rest retrieved from reference TRBV19 and TRBJ1-1, is DGGITQSPKYLFRKEGQNVTLSCEQNLNHDAMYWYRQDPGQGLRLIYYSQIVNDFQKGDIAEGYSVSREKKESFPLTVTSAQKNPTAFYLCASSIAEREGAFFGQGTRLTVV.

The rearrangement uses TRBV5-1 and TRBJ2-1; maybe TRBD2 (7 bases). Per the germline V gene, CDR1 is SGHRS and CDR2 is YFSETQ. This CDR3 is built from 17 residues. V was clipped by 7 bases and J by 3 bases, with 23 bases between them. CDR3 bases: TGCGCCAGCGCTAACCCGTCGGGGGGCAAAGACTACAATGAGCAGTTCTTC. Translating it yields CASANPSGGKDYNEQFF.

The gene calls are TRBV5-4 and TRBJ2-7; D is ambiguous. The CDR3 extends over 13 amino acids. V was pared by 3 bases and J by 3 bases, with 10 bases between. The germline V gene has CDR1 SGHNT and CDR2 YYREEE (reference sequence). The CDR3 loop is CASSSNTHYEQYF. In DNA, the CDR3 is TGTGCCAGCAGCTCGAATACACACTACGAGCAGTACTTC.

V and J are TRBV2 and TRBJ2-7; weak D call: TRBD1 (5 bases). Germline CDR1 is SNHLY and CDR2 is FYNNEI. The V and J ends lost 6 bases and 5 bases respectively, with 20 bases between them. The CDR3 extends over 15 amino acids. CDR3 DNA sequence: TGTGCCAGCAGGGACCCTGGGGCGCCAACTAACGAGCAGTACTTC. Translation: CASRDPGAPTNEQYF. The whole variable domain, remainder taken from reference TRBV2 and TRBJ2-7, is EPEVTQTPSHQVTQMGQEVILRCVPISNHLYFYWYRQILGQKVEFLVSFYNNEISEKSEIFDDQFSVERPDGSNFTLKIRSTKLEDSAMYFCASRDPGAPTNEQYFGPGTRLTVT.

The chain employs TRBV6-5 and TRBJ1-1, with 9 bases identical to TRBD1. The ends lost 2 bases at V and 1 base at J; junction bases unmatched: 5. The CDR3 runs to 16 residues. The germline V gene encodes CDR1 MNHEY and CDR2 SVGAGI. The CDR3 region has the DNA TGTGCCAGCAGTTACCGAGGACAGGGGTCGAACACTGAAGCTTTCTTT. Its translation: CASSYRGQGSNTEAFF.

This chain uses TRBV10-2 with TRBJ1-2, with 9 bases aligning to TRBD1. The CDR3 runs to 16 residues. Losses at the gene ends were 7 bases for V and 6 bases for J; bases not matched to a gene: 15. Germline V gives CDR1 WSHSY, CDR2 SAAADI. DNA of the CDR3: TGCGCCAGCACCATAAGGGGACGGGACAGGGATAATGGCTACACCTTC. The encoded protein is CASTIRGRDRDNGYTF.

The chain uses TRBV6-4 and TRBJ2-7; D is possibly TRBD1 (6 bases). The CDR3 spans 17 residues. In germline, CDR1 is MRHNA, CDR2 SNTAGT. The V end lost 1 base, the J end lost 0 bases, and 16 bases lay between the germline ends. In nucleotides, the CDR3 is TGTGCCAGCAGTGACTATGTAGGGGGAGCACACTCCTACGAGCAGTACTTC. Amino acid sequence: CASSDYVGGAHSYEQYF.

CDR3 sequence reads: CASIWTETLNQPQHF. The CDR3 coding sequence is TGTGCCAGCATTTGGACAGAGACTCTCAATCAGCCCCAGCATTTT. The rearrangement joins TRBV6-1 to TRBJ1-5; D might be TRBD1 (6 bases). The CDR3 has 15 residues. Trimming took off 7 bases at V and 3 bases at J, with 16 bases between the two ends. The germline V gene has CDR1 MNHNS and CDR2 SASEGT.

This chain uses TRBV4-1 with TRBJ2-3; 7 nucleotides align to TRBD2. The CDR3 has 15 residues. V lost 2 bases to trimming and J lost 2 bases; unmatched junction nucleotides: 4. Germline V gene data show CDR1 as MGHRA and CDR2 as YSYEKL. CDR3 in DNA: TGCGCCAGCAGCCAACAGACTAGCTACACAGATACGCAGTATTTT. Amino acids: CASSQQTSYTDTQYF.

This clone has just a few counts. The chain links TRBV6-5 to TRBJ2-2, with 8 nucleotides matching TRBD1. J gave up 5 bases and V 4 bases, and 9 bases lay outside the gene matches. This CDR3 is 16 amino acids long. Germline V gene data show CDR1 as MNHEY and CDR2 as SVGAGI. Here the CDR3 reads CASSSPRGRGTGELFF. CDR3 DNA sequence: TGTGCCAGCAGTTCCCCCAGGGGGCGAGGGACCGGGGAGCTGTTTTTT.

This clone was detected once. The chain is built from TRBV6-4 and TRBJ1-4, with a possible D match to TRBD1 (6 bases). CDR3 length: 15 residues. V shed 8 bases and J shed 0 bases, with 13 bases lying between them. CDR1 MRHNA and CDR2 SNTAGT come from the germline V gene. The CDR3 DNA reads as TGTGCCAGCCGGGGGTCAGGGGCAACTAATGAAAAACTGTTTTTT. Amino acids: CASRGSGATNEKLFF.

CDR3 sequence: CSVRSSHYEQYF. The CDR3 DNA reads TGCAGCGTTCGTAGCTCCCACTACGAGCAGTACTTC. The chain combines TRBV29-1 with TRBJ2-7; D ambiguous. There are 12 residues in the CDR3. Germline loops: CDR1 SQVTM, CDR2 ANQGSEA. Trimming stripped 5 bases from V and 3 bases from J, with 11 bases between.

This clone appeared a few times. The chain recombines TRBV6-6 with TRBJ2-7; the D call may be TRBD1 or TRBD2 (5 bases each). V lost 4 bases, J lost 0 bases, and 13 bases lay in between. The CDR3 spans 15 residues. Germline loops: CDR1 MNHNY, CDR2 SVGAGI (reference sequence). CDR3 protein: CASSLPSGSSYEQYF. CDR3 in DNA: TGTGCCAGCAGTTTGCCGTCAGGGAGCTCCTACGAGCAGTACTTC.